These 14 T cell receptor beta chains share one sample of origin, sequenced in a study of cytomegalovirus exposure and HLA in healthy donors (dated by TCRdb to the late 2010s). Library preparation was by the immunoSEQ multiplex PCR assay. For the multiplex PCR, a mixture combining 60 forward primers for TCR Vbeta segments and 13 reverse primers for TCR Jbeta segments was used. TCRdb took over this immuneACCESS table, retaining in-frame rearrangements with V and J assigned. Such tables are incomplete; in checked studies, under half of the missing clones stem from an unresolved V gene, and the remainder is unexplained. The sample data list 170,000 or so clones, and about 78% of these were observed just once. The ten top clones hold about 12% of the sample. Sequencing was performed on PBMCs. These receptors all stem from a woman aged 50 to 60 in good health and CMV-seropositive.

This chain connects TRBV27 to TRBJ2-1; 8 bases align to TRBD2. Germline V gene lookup returns CDR1 MNHEY and CDR2 SMNVEV (reference sequence). This CDR3 is 18 amino acids long. V shed 2 bases, J shed 0 bases, and the junction held 9 bases outside the gene matches. In DNA form, the CDR3 reads TGTGCCAGCAGTTTAGGGGGGCGGGGGGCCCTCTCCTACAATGAGCAGTTCTTC. Translating gives CASSLGGRGALSYNEQFF.

This chain connects TRBV6-6 to TRBJ1-5; D possibly corresponds to TRBD1 (5 bases). Looked up from germline, CDR1 is MNHNY and CDR2 is SVGAGI (reference sequence). V was shortened by 3 bases and J by 2 bases, with 8 bases between the two germline ends. The CDR3 consists of 14 residues. CDR3 nucleotides: TGTGCCAGCAGTTATCGGGGGGGCAATCAGCCCCAGCATTTT. Translated, it gives CASSYRGGNQPQHF.

The chain employs TRBV13 and TRBJ1-6, with a possible D match to TRBD1 (6 bases). V lost 5 bases to trimming and J lost 4 bases, with 12 bases between them. The CDR3 spans 15 residues. The germline V gene encodes CDR1 PRHDT and CDR2 FYEKMQ (reference sequence). CDR3 nucleotides: TGTGCCAGCAGCCAGGGCAGGGGATATAATTCACCCCTCCACTTT. Encoded protein: CASSQGRGYNSPLHF. Together with reference TRBV13 and TRBJ1-6, the CDR3 gives the full variable domain: AAGVIQSPRHLIKEKRETATLKCYPIPRHDTVYWYQQGPGQDPQFLISFYEKMQSDKGSIPDRFSAQQFSDYHSELNMSSLELGDSALYFCASSQGRGYNSPLHFGNGTRLTVT.

This clone appeared a few times. The chain's CDR3 is CSVFDSSTQQYF. The CDR3 DNA is TGCAGCGTCTTTGACAGTTCTACGCAGCAGTACTTC. This chain uses TRBV29-1 with TRBJ2-7; D might be TRBD1 (5 bases). Germline V gene data show CDR1 as SQVTM and CDR2 as ANQGSEA. CDR3 length: 12 residues. V was pared by 6 bases and J by 8 bases, with 17 bases between.

V gene TRBV9 combines with J gene TRBJ1-6; D might be TRBD1 (5 bases). CDR1 and CDR2 from the germline V gene are SGDLS and YYNGEE. Between the trimmed V and J ends, which lost 5 bases and 7 bases, there was a span of 10 bases. This CDR3 is built from 13 residues. CDR3 sequence (DNA): TGTGCCAGCAGTGACAGAATCAATTCACCCCTCCACTTT. Encoded protein: CASSDRINSPLHF.

The rearrangement uses TRBV9 and TRBJ2-1, with 8 bases matching TRBD2. This CDR3 region has 13 residues. The V segment lost 8 bases and the J segment 7 bases; nucleotides outside the gene matches: 8. CDR1 and CDR2 (germline): SGDLS, YYNGEE. CDR3 amino acids: CASTGGLRNEQFF. In nucleotides, the CDR3 is TGTGCCAGTACGGGGGGGCTCCGAAATGAGCAGTTCTTC. The whole variable domain, remainder taken from reference TRBV9 and TRBJ2-1, is DSGVTQTPKHLITATGQRVTLRCSPRSGDLSVYWYQQSLDQGLQFLIQYYNGEERAKGNILERFSAQQFPDLHSELNLSSLELGDSALYFCASTGGLRNEQFFGPGTRLTVL.

Turning to this clone: One junction end disagrees with the germline gene, perhaps due to a read error. This chain links TRBV5-8 with TRBJ2-7, with 8 nucleotides matching TRBD1. Looked up from germline, CDR1 is SGHTS and CDR2 is YDEGEE. The CDR3 covers 13 residues. The DNA of the CDR3 is TGTGCCAGCAGCTTGAAGACAGGGGTGGATTTCAACTTC. This codes for CASSLKTGVDFNF.

The V and J genes are TRBV5-1 and TRBJ1-1; D remains ambiguous. The CDR3 is 13 amino acids. Trimming shortened V by 4 bases and J by 2 bases, and 9 bases separated the two germline ends. Per germline, CDR1 SGHRS and CDR2 YFSETQ. The CDR3 protein is CASSLETNTEAFF. As DNA, the CDR3 is TGCGCCAGCAGCCTTGAGACAAACACTGAAGCTTTCTTT.

V is TRBV5-1 and J is TRBJ2-2; 10 positions agree with TRBD2. Germline CDR1 reads SGHRS; CDR2 reads YFSETQ. CDR3 length equals 16 residues. V lost 2 bases, J lost 5 bases, and 6 bases stayed unmatched. The CDR3 DNA is TGCGCCAGCAGCTTCCAGCGGGGGGGCCTGACCGGGGAGCTGTTTTTT. Amino acid sequence: CASSFQRGGLTGELFF.

The rearrangement uses TRBV19 and TRBJ1-2; 11 bases fit TRBD1. The length of the CDR3 is 13 residues. Trimming at V came to 6 bases and at J to 6 bases, leaving 3 bases not matched to a gene. In germline, CDR1 is LNHDA, CDR2 SQIVND (reference sequence). The CDR3 bases are TGTGCCAGTAGGGACAGGGGGCCGGATGGCTACACCTTC. It translates to CASRDRGPDGYTF.

This chain links TRBV27 with TRBJ1-3; D remains ambiguous. The V end lost 3 bases, the J end lost 0 bases, and 3 bases lay between the germline ends. Germline-derived CDR1 and CDR2 are MNHEY and SMNVEV (reference sequence). The CDR3 is 13 amino acids. CDR3 nucleotide sequence: TGTGCCAGCAGTTTGAGCTCTGGAAACACCATATATTTT. Amino acids: CASSLSSGNTIYF.

The chain couples TRBV6-5 to TRBJ1-1, with D possibly being TRBD1 (5 bases). The CDR3 covers 14 residues. The germline V gene encodes CDR1 MNHEY and CDR2 SVGAGI. The V gene lost 2 bases and the J gene lost 3 bases, with 10 bases spanning the gap. CDR3: CASSYGALDTEAFF. The CDR3 nucleotides read TGTGCCAGCAGTTACGGGGCGCTGGACACTGAAGCTTTCTTT.

The CDR3 sequence: CASSFVGQGARDTEAFF. In nucleotides, the CDR3 is TGCGCCAGCAGCTTCGTTGGACAGGGGGCGCGAGACACTGAAGCTTTCTTT. This sequence joins TRBV5-1 and TRBJ1-1; TRBD1 aligns across 11 bases. CDR1 and CDR2 from the germline V gene are SGHRS and YFSETQ. CDR3 length: 17 residues. The V gene end was trimmed by 2 bases and the J gene end by 3 bases; junction bases not matched to a gene: 9.

This chain joins TRBV11-3 and TRBJ2-5, with a tentative D call TRBD2 (6 bases). This CDR3 contains 14 residues. Germline V gene lookup returns CDR1 SGHNT and CDR2 YENEEA. Trimming took 5 bases from V and 2 from J, leaving 12 bases between them. CDR3 nucleotide sequence: TGTGCCAGCAGCCTCGGGGGAGCTCAAGAGACCCAGTACTTC. It codes for CASSLGGAQETQYF.